Listed below are T cell receptor beta chains from one sample, sequenced in a study of blood T cell repertoires in COVID-19. The repertoire was sequenced with immunoSEQ multiplex PCR; TCRdb's copy has only in-frame clones and lacks some. Among some 60,000 clones listed, more than 75% were seen once. Sequencing was carried out using peripheral blood. These receptors all stem from a human donor in a cohort sampled during active COVID-19. The conserved cysteine and the conserved F or W are not part of the CDR3 here.

j_gene	v_gene	CDR3aa
TRBJ1-6	TRBV5-1	ASSLGQGPNAPLH
TRBJ2-1	TRBV7-2	ASSLIAGAYNEQF
TRBJ2-5	TRBV11-2	ASSLARTGFHETQY
TRBJ1-2	TRBV30	ASGQYGYT
TRBJ1-2	TRBV28	ASTLRAKRGYT
TRBJ2-2	TRBV7-6	ASSLVVPNTGELF
TRBJ1-3	TRBV5-1	ASTLGYTPGTKSSGNTIY
TRBJ2-1	TRBV24-1	ATSDLRSSGHNEQF
TRBJ2-2	TRBV5-4	ASSFTANTGELF
TRBJ1-5	TRBV11-3	ASSSYRQGHIQPQH
TRBJ2-5	TRBV6-5	ASSYGGGETQY
TRBJ2-5	TRBV30	AWSAHTQY
TRBJ1-1	TRBV6-5	ASSSRVAEAF
TRBJ2-5	TRBV5-1	ASSLAPVQETQY
TRBJ2-5	TRBV10-3	AISAGLAAVETQY
TRBJ1-1	TRBV6-5	ASSYSSTEAF
TRBJ1-1	TRBV5-1	ASSLEGQGGRAF
TRBJ2-1	TRBV11-2	ASSHPGAGDEQF
TRBJ2-5	TRBV3-1/TRBV3-2	ASSQEARGRFLTQY
TRBJ1-1	TRBV5-1	ASSPDTDLNTEAF
TRBJ2-3	TRBV5-1	ASSYGTRVDTQY
TRBJ1-5	TRBV19	ASSPAGGQQPQH
TRBJ2-3	TRBV4-2	ASSQDLTDTQY
TRBJ1-1	TRBV7-9	ASTGTGANTEAF
TRBJ2-2	TRBV5-1	ASSPDRPTGELF
TRBJ1-2	TRBV29-1	SARGEMNNYGYT
TRBJ2-5	TRBV28	ASSKGGDEWNQETQY
TRBJ1-5	TRBV11-2	ASSRSENQPQH
TRBJ2-5	TRBV7-9	ASSPGTSQETQY
TRBJ2-5	TRBV18	ASSRDNQETQY
TRBJ2-3	TRBV2	AGSSGVTTDTQY
TRBJ1-1	TRBV27	ASSFDADTEAF
TRBJ2-5	TRBV24-1	ATGQKETQY
TRBJ1-1	TRBV3-1/TRBV3-2	ASSQLQGMNTEAF
TRBJ1-1	TRBV5-6	ASSLGANTEAF
TRBJ1-3	TRBV10-3	AIMGSSGNTIY
TRBJ1-1	TRBV6-5	ASSNRGPNTEAF
TRBJ2-5	TRBV6-5	ASSPTGGEKTQY
TRBJ2-1	TRBV24-1	ATSSLLPF
TRBJ1-5	TRBV7-8	ASSLGRRQGISNQPQH
TRBJ1-2	TRBV7-9	ASSHGQGAGYT
TRBJ2-1	TRBV28	ASSGVRDRGKVEQF
TRBJ2-7	TRBV5-6	ASSLGPPGLAGGPYEQY
TRBJ1-1	TRBV6-4	ASSDRGHTEAF
TRBJ1-6	TRBV6-5	ASSPRTRAALH
TRBJ1-2	TRBV7-2	ASSFPEPSWF
TRBJ2-7	TRBV2	ASRRGSGAYEQY
TRBJ1-2	TRBV5-5	ASSLVLGTENGYT
TRBJ2-2	TRBV15	ATSRDEGTGELF
TRBJ2-2	TRBV25-1	ASSEWGTGGTGELF
TRBJ1-1	TRBV12-5	ASGLVHPGGFFTEAF